A single sample gave rise to the 29 T cell receptor beta chains below, sequenced in a study of radiotherapy plus CTLA-4 blockade in lung cancer. Sequencing was performed with immunoSEQ multiplex PCR; in TCRdb, only in-frame clones are kept and a portion is missing. In the table there are under 50,000 clones, 60% to 80% of which are singletons. Here the sequenced sample was peripheral blood, taken from a patient treated with radiotherapy plus ipilimumab. The receptors here all came from a human donor with non-small cell lung cancer that progressed on radiotherapy plus ipilimumab.

The chain employs TRBV5-1 and TRBJ2-3; no reliable D call. V shed 8 bases and J shed 2 bases, with 12 bases lying between them. In germline, CDR1 is SGHRS, CDR2 YFSETQ. CDR3 length: 13 amino acids. CDR3 DNA: TGCGCCAGTGGGCTGGGCTCCACAGATACGCAGTATTTT. This gives the protein CASGLGSTDTQYF.

This rearrangement joins TRBV4-2 to TRBJ2-3; 10 nucleotides align to TRBD2. Germline V lookup: CDR1 LGHNA, CDR2 YNFKEQ. Trimming at V came to 0 bases and at J to 4 bases, leaving 10 bases not matched to a gene. The length of the CDR3 is 18 residues. CDR3 DNA: TGTGCCAGCAGCCAAGATAGGGGGACTAGCGACTCCGCAGATACGCAGTATTTT. Translated: CASSQDRGTSDSADTQYF.

The chain recombines TRBV2 with TRBJ1-2; no clear D gene. V lost 3 bases, J lost 4 bases, and 12 bases lay in between. This CDR3 has 14 residues. The germline gives CDR1 SNHLY, CDR2 FYNNEI. CDR3 protein: CASSEDPRGYGYTF. The CDR3 DNA is TGTGCCAGCAGTGAGGACCCACGGGGCTATGGCTACACCTTC.

This clone is a singleton in its sample. The genes are TRBV27 and TRBJ2-7; D is perhaps TRBD2 (5 bases). The germline V and J ends were trimmed by 6 bases and 4 bases, with 25 bases remaining between them. The germline V gene has CDR1 MNHEY and CDR2 SMNVEV (reference sequence). CDR3 length: 17 residues. CDR3 in amino acids: CASSQKGSGLGDYEQYF. CDR3 DNA: TGTGCCAGCAGCCAGAAAGGGAGCGGACTTGGGGATTACGAGCAGTACTTC.

This clone was detected once. The chain joins TRBV29-1 to TRBJ1-1; D gene ambiguous. CDR3 length: 13 residues. In germline, CDR1 is SQVTM, CDR2 ANQGSEA. The V end lost 5 bases, the J end lost 0 bases, and 10 bases lay between the germline ends. CDR3 amino acids: CSVIRQMNTEAFF. CDR3 bases: TGCAGCGTTATTAGACAAATGAACACTGAAGCTTTCTTT.

This sequence joins TRBV5-1 and TRBJ2-2; D not certain. V lost 4 bases and J 0 bases, leaving 10 bases between the germline ends. Germline V lookup: CDR1 SGHRS, CDR2 YFSETQ. CDR3 length: 15 residues. In DNA form, the CDR3 reads TGCGCCAGCAGCCCTGACAATACGAACACCGGGGAGCTGTTTTTT. Its protein product is CASSPDNTNTGELFF.

V is TRBV18 and J is TRBJ1-1, with D unclear. Germline values: CDR1 KGHSH, CDR2 LQKENI. The CDR3 spans 16 residues. V dropped 0 bases and J dropped 0 bases, with 11 bases sitting between them. CDR3 sequence reads: CASSPPLLGMNTEAFF. The CDR3 DNA follows: TGTGCCAGCTCACCACCCCTTCTGGGCATGAACACTGAAGCTTTCTTT.

V usage is TRBV5-1 and J usage is TRBJ2-5, with 8 bases matching TRBD1. The germline gives CDR1 SGHRS, CDR2 YFSETQ. V gave up 4 bases and J gave up 3 bases; unmatched junction bases: 11. The CDR3 has 16 amino acids. CDR3 loop: CASSEGPQTGEETQYF. DNA for the CDR3: TGCGCCAGCAGCGAGGGCCCCCAGACAGGGGAAGAGACCCAGTACTTC.

This clone was seen a few times. In nucleotides, the CDR3 is TGTGCCAGCAGTCATCGAGGAGGGGGCGATGAAAAACTGTTTTTT. Its protein product is CASSHRGGGDEKLFF. This chain uses TRBV5-4 with TRBJ1-4; 7 nucleotides line up with TRBD1. With V trimmed by 5 bases and J by 6 bases, 10 bases remained unmatched. Germline values: CDR1 SGHNT, CDR2 YYREEE (reference sequence). The CDR3 is 15 residues long.

V and J are TRBV7-9 and TRBJ2-7; 8 bases line up with TRBD1. Trimming took 5 bases from V and 3 from J; bases not matched to a gene: 18. CDR1 is SEHNR, CDR2 FQNEAQ, per germline (reference sequence). The CDR3 loop spans 18 amino acids. As DNA, the CDR3 is TGTGCCAGCAGCCCGTTAGTGGCCGGGACAGGAGTTTTCTACGAGCAGTACTTC. Translating gives CASSPLVAGTGVFYEQYF.

This clone has only a few counts. The chain joins TRBV2 to TRBJ2-7; the D gene is possibly TRBD1 (6 bases). Per the germline V gene, CDR1 is SNHLY and CDR2 is FYNNEI. The CDR3 has 14 amino acids. Deletions cut 6 bases from V and 1 base from J, with 13 bases between. CDR3 sequence (DNA): TGTGCCAGCAGCCCGGAACAGGGATCCTACGAGCAGTACTTC. The encoded protein is CASSPEQGSYEQYF.

Of note for this clone: Other DNA sequences in the sample encode the same CDR3. The chain joins TRBV7-6 to TRBJ2-3; D is possibly TRBD2 (5 bases). Germline V CDR1 and CDR2: SGHVS, FNYEAQ. The CDR3 consists of 13 residues. The V end was cut by 5 bases, the J end by 2 bases, with 8 bases between. The CDR3 DNA reads as TGTGCCAGCAGCCCCCGGGACACAGATACGCAGTATTTT. It codes for CASSPRDTDTQYF.

The CDR3 sequence: CASSLDGGGGNSPLHF. The CDR3 bases are TGTGCCAGCAGCTTAGATGGGGGAGGGGGTAATTCACCCCTCCACTTT. The chain combines TRBV7-6 with TRBJ1-6, with a possible D match to TRBD1 (6 bases). The germline V gene has CDR1 SGHVS and CDR2 FNYEAQ. Trimming cost V 1 base and J 6 bases, with 13 bases left between them. CDR3 size: 16 residues.

This rearrangement joins TRBV6-1 to TRBJ1-5; 8 bases match TRBD1. This CDR3 has 14 residues. Germline CDR1 MNHNS, CDR2 SASEGT. The junction had 7 bases not matched to a gene; V was cut back by 8 bases and J by 4 bases. CDR3 nucleotides: TGTGCCAGCGCTGGACAGGGAGCGAATCAGCCCCAGCATTTT. Protein: CASAGQGANQPQHF.

The chain joins TRBV6-5 to TRBJ1-5; perhaps TRBD1 as D (6 bases). The CDR3 is 15 amino acids. Germline values: CDR1 MNHEY, CDR2 SVGAGI. The germline V and J ends were trimmed by 0 bases and 0 bases, with 6 bases remaining between them. CDR3 amino acids: CASSYSQGSNQPQHF. For the CDR3, the DNA is TGTGCCAGCAGTTACTCACAGGGTAGCAATCAGCCCCAGCATTTT.

The V call is TRBV6-5, the J call TRBJ1-5; TRBD1 agrees at 7 bases. This CDR3 has 15 amino acids. Germline values: CDR1 MNHEY, CDR2 SVGAGI. After removal of 4 bases from V and 3 bases from J, the junction contained 6 bases not matched to a gene. The DNA for the CDR3 is TGTGCCAGCAGTTCTTCACAGGGGTTCAATCAGCCCCAGCATTTT. It yields the protein CASSSSQGFNQPQHF.

The genes are TRBV2 and TRBJ1-5; 7 bases agree with TRBD1. This CDR3 is built from 16 residues. CDR1 SNHLY and CDR2 FYNNEI come from the germline V gene. The V gene end was trimmed by 7 bases and the J gene end by 1 base; junction bases not matched to a gene: 10. This CDR3 is CASNSDRYRSNQPQHF. In nucleotides, the CDR3 is TGTGCCAGCAATTCGGACAGGTACAGAAGCAATCAGCCCCAGCATTTT.

The chain combines TRBV19 with TRBJ2-3, with a possible D match to TRBD2 (5 bases). In germline, CDR1 is LNHDA, CDR2 SQIVND (reference sequence). The CDR3 contains 15 residues. V was cut by 6 bases and J by 4 bases, with 17 bases left in between. The CDR3 loop reads CASRPGSSEADTQYF. The CDR3, as DNA: TGTGCCAGTAGACCGGGCTCCTCGGAGGCAGATACGCAGTATTTT. The full variable domain, rest sourced from reference TRBV19 and TRBJ2-3, is DGGITQSPKYLFRKEGQNVTLSCEQNLNHDAMYWYRQDPGQGLRLIYYSQIVNDFQKGDIAEGYSVSREKKESFPLTVTSAQKNPTAFYLCASRPGSSEADTQYFGPGTRLTVL.

V is TRBV19 and J is TRBJ2-7; 9 nucleotides align to TRBD1. Germline CDR1 LNHDA, CDR2 SQIVND (reference sequence). This CDR3 contains 15 residues. V was clipped by 4 bases and J by 0 bases; unmatched bases: 4. This CDR3 reads CASSNPGQGSYEQYF. The CDR3 nucleotides are TGTGCCAGTAGTAATCCGGGACAGGGCTCCTACGAGCAGTACTTC.

The rearrangement joins TRBV9 to TRBJ1-2, with 8 bases fitting TRBD1. V was clipped by 4 bases and J by 4 bases; unmatched bases: 9. The CDR3 runs to 15 residues. The germline V gene encodes CDR1 SGDLS and CDR2 YYNGEE. The CDR3 DNA is TGTGCCAGCAGCCCGGATTTGACAGGGGCCTATGGCTACACCTTC. Translated: CASSPDLTGAYGYTF. Full variable domain (rest looked up from reference TRBV9 and TRBJ1-2): DSGVTQTPKHLITATGQRVTLRCSPRSGDLSVYWYQQSLDQGLQFLIQYYNGEERAKGNILERFSAQQFPDLHSELNLSSLELGDSALYFCASSPDLTGAYGYTFGSGTRLTVV.

The chain recombines TRBV10-3 with TRBJ2-1; a possible D gene is TRBD1 (5 bases). CDR1 is ENHRY and CDR2 is SYGVKD in the germline V gene. The length of the CDR3 is 15 residues. Deletions cut 11 bases from V and 0 bases from J, with 17 bases between. The CDR3 spells CAAGGHLLSYNEQFF. For the CDR3, the DNA is TGTGCCGCCGGCGGACACCTCCTCTCCTACAATGAGCAGTTCTTC.

This clone occurred a few times. This rearrangement joins TRBV6-6 to TRBJ2-2, with D possibly matching TRBD1 (6 bases). The germline V gene has CDR1 MNHNY and CDR2 SVGAGI (reference sequence). Deletions cut 2 bases from V and 1 base from J, with 8 bases between. The CDR3 has 15 amino acids. The DNA of the CDR3 is TGTGCCAGCAGTTACATACAGGGGAACACCGGGGAGCTGTTTTTT. Its translation: CASSYIQGNTGELFF.

The chain joins TRBV5-1 to TRBJ2-3; tentative D call: TRBD2 (5 bases). CDR3 size: 14 residues. The V end was cut by 0 bases, the J end by 4 bases, with 9 bases between. Germline loops: CDR1 SGHRS, CDR2 YFSETQ. The CDR3 DNA follows: TGCGCCAGCAGCTTGGATGTGGGAGCAGATACGCAGTATTTT. This translates into CASSLDVGADTQYF.

The rearrangement links TRBV27 to TRBJ1-1, with a tentative D call TRBD1 (5 bases). Between the trimmed V and J ends, which lost 2 bases and 4 bases, there was a span of 5 bases. CDR3 size: 12 residues. CDR1 and CDR2 (germline): MNHEY, SMNVEV (reference sequence). In nucleotides, the CDR3 is TGTGCCAGCAGTTTAAGGGGCACTGAAGCTTTCTTT. This gives the protein CASSLRGTEAFF.

J is TRBJ2-5 and V is TRBV7-9; TRBD1 aligns across 10 bases. Losses at the gene ends were 4 bases for V and 5 bases for J; bases not matched to a gene: 4. CDR3 length equals 14 residues. CDR1 and CDR2 from the germline V gene are SEHNR and FQNEAQ (reference sequence). The CDR3 DNA sequence: TGTGCCAGCAGCTCCGACAGGGGGCTTGAGACCCAGTACTTC. This sequence encodes CASSSDRGLETQYF.

This rearrangement joins TRBV19 to TRBJ2-1; possible D gene TRBD2, 7 bases. This CDR3 has 17 residues. Germline V CDR1 and CDR2: LNHDA, SQIVND (reference sequence). V was pared by 4 bases and J by 7 bases, with 23 bases between. In DNA form, the CDR3 reads TGTGCCAGTAGTAGGGCCCCATTGATCGGGGGGCTTAATGAGCAGTTCTTC. This codes for CASSRAPLIGGLNEQFF. The full variable domain, with the rest looked up from reference TRBV19 and TRBJ2-1, is DGGITQSPKYLFRKEGQNVTLSCEQNLNHDAMYWYRQDPGQGLRLIYYSQIVNDFQKGDIAEGYSVSREKKESFPLTVTSAQKNPTAFYLCASSRAPLIGGLNEQFFGPGTRLTVL.

CDR3 nucleotides: TGTGCCAGCGGACTCGCCGGGGGAGGGCAACCACCTGAAAAACTGTTTTTT. Its translation is CASGLAGGGQPPEKLFF. The rearrangement joins TRBV5-4 to TRBJ1-4; D is perhaps TRBD1 (5 bases). The CDR3 sequence is 17 residues long. V lost 7 bases to trimming and J lost 7 bases, with 26 bases between them. The V gene's germline CDR1 is SGHNT and CDR2 YYREEE (reference sequence).

This clone came up once. The chain is built from TRBV15 and TRBJ2-3; D might be TRBD2 (7 bases). The CDR3 runs to 16 residues. CDR1 LNHNV and CDR2 YYDKDF come from the germline V gene (reference sequence). Trimming left V 5 bases short and J 3 bases short, with 18 bases between. The DNA for the CDR3 is TGTGCCACCAGCCGGGGTGGAGGGGGGGGAACAGATACGCAGTATTTT. Protein sequence: CATSRGGGGGTDTQYF.

A word on this clone: The junction and the germline gene differ at one end; a read error may be behind it. The chain employs TRBV6-5 and TRBJ2-3; D might be TRBD1 (6 bases). Germline V lookup: CDR1 MNHEY, CDR2 SVGAGI. This CDR3 region has 15 residues. The DNA for the CDR3 is TGTGCCAGCAGTTCCACGGACAGTAGCACAGATACGCGGTATTTT. Protein sequence: CASSSTDSSTDTRYF.